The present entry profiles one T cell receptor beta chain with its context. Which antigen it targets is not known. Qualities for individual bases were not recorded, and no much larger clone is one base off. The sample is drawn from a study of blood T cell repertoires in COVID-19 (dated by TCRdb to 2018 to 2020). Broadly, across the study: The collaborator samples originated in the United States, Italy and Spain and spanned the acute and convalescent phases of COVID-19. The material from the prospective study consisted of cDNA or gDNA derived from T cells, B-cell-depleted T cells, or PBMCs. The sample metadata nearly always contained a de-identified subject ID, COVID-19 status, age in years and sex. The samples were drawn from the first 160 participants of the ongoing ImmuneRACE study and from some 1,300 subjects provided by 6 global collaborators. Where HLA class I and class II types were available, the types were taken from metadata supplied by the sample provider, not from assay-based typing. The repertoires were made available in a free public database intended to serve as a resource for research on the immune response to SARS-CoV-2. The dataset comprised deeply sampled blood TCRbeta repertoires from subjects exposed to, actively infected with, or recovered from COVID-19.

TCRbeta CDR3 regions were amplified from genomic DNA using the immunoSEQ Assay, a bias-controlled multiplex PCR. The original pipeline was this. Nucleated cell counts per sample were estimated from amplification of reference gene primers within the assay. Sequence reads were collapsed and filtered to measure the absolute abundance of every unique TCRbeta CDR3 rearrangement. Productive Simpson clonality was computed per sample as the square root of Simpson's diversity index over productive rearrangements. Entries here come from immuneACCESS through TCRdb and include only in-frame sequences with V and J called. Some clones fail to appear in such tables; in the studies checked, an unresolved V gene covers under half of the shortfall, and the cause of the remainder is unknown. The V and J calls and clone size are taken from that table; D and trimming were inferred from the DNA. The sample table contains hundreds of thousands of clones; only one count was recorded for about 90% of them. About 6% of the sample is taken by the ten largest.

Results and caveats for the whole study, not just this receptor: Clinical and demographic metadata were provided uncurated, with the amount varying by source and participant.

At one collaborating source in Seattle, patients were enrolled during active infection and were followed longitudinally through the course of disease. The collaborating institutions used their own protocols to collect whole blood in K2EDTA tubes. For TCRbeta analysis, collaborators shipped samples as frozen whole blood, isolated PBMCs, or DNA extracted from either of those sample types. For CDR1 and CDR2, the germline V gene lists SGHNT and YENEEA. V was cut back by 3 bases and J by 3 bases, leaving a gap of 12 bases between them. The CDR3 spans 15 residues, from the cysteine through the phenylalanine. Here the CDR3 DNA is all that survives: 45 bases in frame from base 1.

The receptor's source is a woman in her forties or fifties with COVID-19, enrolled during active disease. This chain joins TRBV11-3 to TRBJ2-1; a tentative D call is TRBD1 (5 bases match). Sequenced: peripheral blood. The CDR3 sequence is CASSLSRENYNEQFF. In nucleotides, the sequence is TGTGCCAGCAGCTTGAGCAGGGAAAACTACAATGAGCAGTTCTTC.